The 30 T cell receptor beta chains listed next were all sequenced from one sample in a study of blood T cell repertoires in COVID-19 (dated by TCRdb to the early 2020s). Library preparation used the immunoSEQ multiplex PCR assay. TCRdb holds this immuneACCESS table with in-frame rearrangements only. Some clones are missing; in checked studies, unresolved V genes explain under half, and the rest has no known cause. Present in this sample are approximately 100,000 clones, about three quarters of which were seen just once. About 5.9% of the sample goes to the ten largest clones. The sample comprised peripheral blood. These TCRs come from an elderly man with acute or convalescent COVID-19.

This clone is a singleton in its sample. DNA for the CDR3: TGTGCCAGCAGCGGATTGGATGCGGGCAATCAGCCCCAGCATTTT. Translating it yields CASSGLDAGNQPQHF. The chain has TRBV28 and TRBJ1-5; no clear D. This CDR3 region has 15 residues. V was shortened by 6 bases and J by 2 bases, with 14 bases between the two germline ends. CDR1 is MDHEN and CDR2 is SYDVKM in the germline V gene. Full variable domain (rest looked up from reference TRBV28 and TRBJ1-5): DVKVTQSSRYLVKRTGEKVFLECVQDMDHENMFWYRQDPGLGLRLIYFSYDVKMKEKGDIPEGYSVSREKKERFSLILESASTNQTSMYLCASSGLDAGNQPQHFGDGTRLSIL.

The CDR3 loop is CATLNRASPYEQYF. In nucleotides, the CDR3 is TGTGCCACCTTGAACAGGGCATCCCCCTACGAGCAGTACTTC. The chain joins TRBV3-1 (or the pseudogene TRBV3-2) to TRBJ2-7, with a possible D match to TRBD1 (6 bases). V gave up 10 bases and J gave up 2 bases, with 18 bases separating them. Germline CDR1 reads LGHDT; CDR2 reads YNNKEL (reference sequence). The CDR3 runs 14 residues.

V gene TRBV6-2 or TRBV6-3 combines with J gene TRBJ1-1; 7 bases line up with TRBD1. The CDR3 is 15 residues long. Trimming removed 0 bases from V and 2 bases from J; junction bases left unmatched: 3. Per germline, CDR1 MNHEY and CDR2 SVGEGT. The DNA for the CDR3 is TGTGCCAGCAGTTACTCAGGGGGCTTAAACACTGAAGCTTTCTTT. Amino acid sequence: CASSYSGGLNTEAFF.

This clone was seen only a few times. CDR3 in amino acids: CASSIGGDGYEQYF. CDR3 DNA sequence: TGTGCCAGTAGTATAGGGGGAGACGGCTACGAGCAGTACTTC. The chain uses TRBV19 and TRBJ2-7; possible D gene TRBD2, 5 bases. The CDR3 spans 14 residues. CDR1 and CDR2 from the germline V gene are LNHDA and SQIVND (reference sequence). The germline V and J ends were trimmed by 1 base and 3 bases, with 10 bases remaining between them.

The chain has TRBV5-1 and TRBJ2-3; D might be TRBD2 (6 bases). CDR3 size: 14 residues. CDR1 and CDR2 from the germline V gene are SGHRS and YFSETQ. V lost 4 bases to trimming and J lost 0 bases, with 9 bases between them. CDR3 sequence: CASSAGQSTDTQYF. The CDR3 DNA reads TGCGCCAGCAGCGCGGGGCAGAGCACAGATACGCAGTATTTT.

CDR3 amino acids: CASSYSPPVGNTEAFF. For the CDR3, the DNA is TGTGCCAGCAGTTACTCTCCCCCGGTTGGGAACACTGAAGCTTTCTTT. The chain employs TRBV6-2 or TRBV6-3 and TRBJ1-1, with D unclear. Germline loops: CDR1 MNHEY, CDR2 SVGEGT. Trimming removed 0 bases from V and 1 base from J, with 12 bases in between. This CDR3 has 16 residues.

V usage is TRBV6-2 or TRBV6-3 and J usage is TRBJ1-4; no clear D gene. Trimming took off 3 bases at V and 7 bases at J, with 18 bases between the two ends. This CDR3 is built from 16 residues. Germline assignment: CDR1 MNHEY and CDR2 SVGEGT. The CDR3 here is CASSYFGDMGGEKLFF. In DNA, the CDR3 is TGTGCCAGCAGTTATTTTGGAGACATGGGAGGTGAAAAACTGTTTTTT.

The genes are TRBV18 and TRBJ1-5, with D unclear. The CDR3 covers 16 residues. The ends were cut back, 1 base at V and 2 bases at J, with 12 bases in the middle. Germline values: CDR1 KGHSH, CDR2 LQKENI. The CDR3 region has the DNA TGTGCCAGCTCACCACAAGGGAGCGGAGGCAATCAGCCCCAGCATTTT. This encodes CASSPQGSGGNQPQHF.

The chain is built from TRBV18 and TRBJ2-7; TRBD2 aligns across 13 bases. Germline CDR1 and CDR2: KGHSH and LQKENI. The CDR3 extends over 15 amino acids. The V and J ends lost 4 bases and 4 bases, in that order; junction bases with no gene match: 4. The CDR3 sequence: CASSLGTSGTYEQYF. In DNA, the CDR3 is TGTGCCAGCTCACTTGGGACTAGCGGGACGTACGAGCAGTACTTC. The full variable domain, its missing parts supplied by reference TRBV18 and TRBJ2-7, is NAGVMQNPRHLVRRRGQEARLRCSPMKGHSHVYWYRQLPEEGLKFMVYLQKENIIDESGMPKERFSAEFPKEGPSILRIQQVVRGDSAAYFCASSLGTSGTYEQYFGPGTRLTVT.

The gene calls are TRBV3-1 (or the pseudogene TRBV3-2) and TRBJ2-1, with TRBD2 matching 10 bases. The CDR3 consists of 15 residues. V lost 5 bases to trimming and J lost 8 bases; unmatched junction nucleotides: 9. Germline CDR1 LGHDT, CDR2 YNNKEL (reference sequence). CDR3 residues: CASSGSGRARYEQFF. The CDR3 DNA is TGTGCCAGCAGCGGGAGCGGGAGGGCCCGATATGAGCAGTTCTTC.

The V gene is TRBV25-1, the J gene TRBJ1-4; D unresolved. Looked up from germline, CDR1 is MGHDK and CDR2 is SYGVNS. CDR3 size: 15 residues. The V end was cut by 4 bases, the J end by 4 bases, with 13 bases between. The CDR3 loop is CASSGAGGHNEKLFF. CDR3 nucleotides: TGTGCCAGCAGTGGGGCTGGAGGGCATAATGAAAAACTGTTTTTT.

The chain recombines TRBV4-1 with TRBJ1-5; TRBD1 is a possible D gene (6 bases). The CDR3 extends over 15 amino acids. Trimming removed 2 bases at V and 6 bases at J, with 14 bases between. Germline lookup yields CDR1 MGHRA and CDR2 YSYEKL. The CDR3 reads CASSQMETGLQPQHF. The CDR3 coding sequence is TGCGCCAGCAGCCAAATGGAGACAGGCCTTCAGCCCCAGCATTTT.

This chain uses TRBV2 with TRBJ2-2, with no clear D. Trimming cost V 6 bases and J 5 bases, with 13 bases left between them. CDR3 length equals 14 residues. CDR1 and CDR2 (germline): SNHLY, FYNNEI. CDR3: CASRPGIETGELFF. CDR3 nucleotide sequence: TGTGCCAGCAGGCCCGGTATAGAAACCGGGGAGCTGTTTTTT.

This clone has a handful of counts. The gene calls are TRBV30 and TRBJ2-7; weak D call: TRBD1 (5 bases). Trimming took off 0 bases at V and 1 base at J, with 16 bases between the two ends. The V gene's germline CDR1 is GTSNPN and CDR2 SVGIG (reference sequence). This CDR3 contains 16 residues. The CDR3 nucleotides read TGTGCCTGGAGTGTTAATGTGACAGTTGGATCCTACGAGCAGTACTTC. Translation gives CAWSVNVTVGSYEQYF.

The chain employs TRBV7-9 and TRBJ2-7; TRBD1 matches 7 bases. Germline V lookup: CDR1 SEHNR, CDR2 FQNEAQ (reference sequence). The CDR3 totals 16 residues. J was trimmed by 6 bases and V by 4 bases; bases with no gene match: 15. CDR3 DNA sequence: TGTGCCAGCAGCTGGGGGACAGCCTACGCTGGTGGCGAGCAGTACTTC. Amino acid sequence: CASSWGTAYAGGEQYF. The full variable domain, in which reference TRBV7-9 and TRBJ2-7 provide the parts outside the CDR3, is DTGVSQNPRHKITKRGQNVTFRCDPISEHNRLYWYRQTLGQGPEFLTYFQNEAQLEKSRLLSDRFSAERPKGSFSTLEIQRTEQGDSAMYLCASSWGTAYAGGEQYFGPGTRLTVT.

The gene calls are TRBV7-9 and TRBJ2-5; maybe TRBD2 (5 bases). The CDR3 extends over 15 amino acids. V was cut by 2 bases and J by 1 base, with 11 bases left in between. Per the germline V gene, CDR1 is SEHNR and CDR2 is FQNEAQ (reference sequence). The CDR3 sequence: CASSLSGYVQETQYF. The CDR3 bases are TGTGCCAGCAGCTTAAGCGGTTATGTCCAAGAGACCCAGTACTTC.

V gene TRBV7-2 combines with J gene TRBJ2-3; TRBD2 matches 9 bases. V lost 1 base to trimming and J lost 2 bases; unmatched junction nucleotides: 7. This CDR3 contains 17 residues. Germline V gene data show CDR1 as SGHTA and CDR2 as FQGNSA. CDR3 loop: CASSLEGLAGFTDTQYF. CDR3 nucleotides: TGTGCCAGCAGCTTAGAGGGACTAGCCGGATTCACAGATACGCAGTATTTT.

This chain links TRBV28 with TRBJ2-3; 10 bases match TRBD2. The CDR3 covers 14 residues. V trimming: 5 bases; J trimming: 4 bases; junction bases outside the gene matches: 3. Germline CDR1 MDHEN, CDR2 SYDVKM. CDR3 DNA sequence: TGTGCCAGCAGTCTAGCGGGAGCGGCAGATACGCAGTATTTT. It codes for CASSLAGAADTQYF.

This rearrangement joins TRBV10-3 to TRBJ2-7, with D unclear. CDR1 is ENHRY, CDR2 SYGVKD, per germline. Trimming shortened V by 6 bases and J by 2 bases, and 8 bases separated the two germline ends. This CDR3 is built from 12 residues. The CDR3 region is CAISFSAYEQYF. The DNA for the CDR3 is TGTGCCATCAGCTTCTCAGCCTACGAGCAGTACTTC.

The chain links TRBV7-2 to TRBJ2-3, with 7 bases lining up with TRBD2. The CDR3 has 15 amino acids. With 3 bases clipped from V and 4 bases from J, the junction kept 7 bases outside the gene matches. CDR1 and CDR2 (germline): SGHTA, FQGNSA. The CDR3 DNA sequence: TGTGCCAGCAGCTTCGGGGGAGGGCCCTCAGATACGCAGTATTTT. Protein sequence: CASSFGGGPSDTQYF.

V gene TRBV24-1 combines with J gene TRBJ2-1, with 16 bases lining up with TRBD2. The V gene end was trimmed by 3 bases and the J gene end by 8 bases; junction bases not matched to a gene: 6. This CDR3 is built from 17 residues. CDR1 is KGHDR and CDR2 is SFDVKD in the germline V gene. This CDR3 is CATSDGTSGRALDEQFF. The CDR3 region has the DNA TGTGCCACCAGTGATGGGACTAGCGGGAGGGCCCTCGATGAGCAGTTCTTC.

V gene TRBV6-2 or TRBV6-3 combines with J gene TRBJ2-4; no clear D. CDR1 and CDR2 from the germline V gene are MNHEY and SVGEGT. V lost 0 bases and J 4 bases, leaving 4 bases between the germline ends. This CDR3 spans 13 amino acids. DNA of the CDR3: TGTGCCAGCAGTTACTCGCAGAAAAACATTCAGTACTTC. It is translated as CASSYSQKNIQYF.

This clone has a single count. V is TRBV6-5 and J is TRBJ1-2; 7 bases fit TRBD1. The CDR3 is 14 residues long. Germline trimming cut 7 bases from V and 2 bases from J; bases unmatched to any gene: 7. The V gene's germline CDR1 is MNHEY and CDR2 SVGAGI. CDR3 in DNA: TGTGCCAGCACCCCAGGGACAGCAAACTATGGCTACACCTTC. Translation: CASTPGTANYGYTF.

The CDR3 DNA reads as TGCGCCAGCAGCATCCGCCTGGGGACTAGCGGGAGGGTCCACGAGCAGTACTTC. Protein product: CASSIRLGTSGRVHEQYF. The V and J genes are TRBV4-3 and TRBJ2-7; 16 bases are shared with TRBD2. This CDR3 has 18 residues. V shed 5 bases, J shed 5 bases, and the junction held 12 bases outside the gene matches. In germline, CDR1 is LGHNA, CDR2 YSLEER.

The chain recombines TRBV5-1 with TRBJ1-1; D is perhaps TRBD1 (5 bases). Trimming cost V 4 bases and J 5 bases, with 21 bases left between them. The CDR3 has 16 residues. CDR1 and CDR2 from the germline V gene are SGHRS and YFSETQ. CDR3 in DNA: TGCGCCAGCAGCAGGGCGGGGGATATCGAGGGAACTGAAGCTTTCTTT. It yields the protein CASSRAGDIEGTEAFF.

This clone was recorded a few times. The gene calls are TRBV5-6 and TRBJ1-5; D gene ambiguous. This CDR3 contains 13 residues. The V gene's germline CDR1 is SGHDT and CDR2 YYEEEE. Trimming stripped 1 base from V and 3 bases from J, with 5 bases between. Here the CDR3 DNA reads TGTGCCAGCAGCTTGACAGCCAATCAGCCCCAGCATTTT. It specifies CASSLTANQPQHF.

The rearrangement links TRBV4-3 to TRBJ2-2; D is perhaps TRBD2 (5 bases). V lost 0 bases and J lost 4, with 6 bases in between. The CDR3 has 14 amino acids. The germline CDR1 and CDR2 sequences are LGHNA and YSLEER. The CDR3, as DNA: TGCGCCAGCAGCCAAGATCGGGGCACCGGGGAGCTGTTTTTT. Residues: CASSQDRGTGELFF.

This clone has more than one count but fewer than ten. The chain is built from TRBV4-1 and TRBJ1-3; D unresolved. V was shortened by 1 base and J by 2 bases, with 9 bases between the two germline ends. In germline, CDR1 is MGHRA, CDR2 YSYEKL. The CDR3 covers 15 residues. The CDR3 loop reads CASSQVQVTGNTIYF. The CDR3 region has the DNA TGCGCCAGCAGCCAAGTTCAGGTGACTGGAAACACCATATATTTT.

V is TRBV24-1 and J is TRBJ1-2, with D maybe TRBD1 (5 bases). The CDR3 extends over 14 amino acids. Germline V gene data show CDR1 as KGHDR and CDR2 as SFDVKD. V lost 1 base and J 8 bases, leaving 13 bases between the germline ends. The CDR3 protein is CATSDFGGAGGYTF. The CDR3, as DNA: TGTGCCACCAGTGATTTCGGAGGGGCTGGCGGCTACACCTTC.

The chain uses TRBV6-2 or TRBV6-3 and TRBJ2-7; 9 nucleotides agree with TRBD1. V was clipped by 5 bases and J by 5 bases; unmatched bases: 7. This CDR3 region has 14 residues. Germline assignment: CDR1 MNHEY and CDR2 SVGEGT. CDR3 in DNA: TGTGCCAGCAGTACGCGACAGGGGGTTAACGAGCAGTACTTC. The encoded protein is CASSTRQGVNEQYF.